The 21 T cell receptor beta chains in this list originate from one sample, sequenced in a study of OX40 agonist ivuxolimab in advanced cancers. Some clones are missing from TCRdb's copy, which holds only in-frame ones; the method was immunoSEQ multiplex PCR. The table has tens of thousands of clones, around nine tenths seen once. The source was CD4+ or CD8+ T cells sorted from blood, collected in a trial of the OX40 agonist ivuxolimab. These receptors were collected from an adult with an advanced solid tumor such as melanoma, head and neck, liver or kidney cancer.

The chain has TRBV7-9 and TRBJ2-7; D call uncertain. The CDR3 sequence is 14 residues long. CDR1 SEHNR and CDR2 FQNEAQ come from the germline V gene (reference sequence). Trimming pared 5 bases from V and 5 bases from J, leaving 16 bases between. CDR3 nucleotide sequence: TGTGCCAGCAGCCCCTCAGGTGGGGTCAACGAGCAGTACTTC. Its translation: CASSPSGGVNEQYF.

The genes are TRBV18 and TRBJ2-7; unclear D gene. The CDR3 is made up of 13 amino acids. CDR1 and CDR2 from the germline V gene are KGHSH and LQKENI. The ends were cut back, 0 bases at V and 6 bases at J, with 9 bases in the middle. CDR3 coding DNA: TGTGCCAGCTCACCACCGTCTAGGTCCGAGCAGTACTTC. Protein: CASSPPSRSEQYF.

This clone appeared a single time. The rearrangement joins TRBV6-5 to TRBJ1-4; D may be TRBD1 (6 bases). The V gene's germline CDR1 is MNHEY and CDR2 SVGAGI. The CDR3 is 13 residues long. Trimming pared 5 bases from V and 11 bases from J, leaving 15 bases between. This CDR3 is CASSTGTQGKLFF. In nucleotides, the CDR3 is TGTGCCAGCAGTACCGGGACTCAGGGGAAACTGTTTTTT.

This chain joins TRBV20-1 and TRBJ2-2; D uncertain. From germline, CDR1 is DFQATT and CDR2 SNEGSKA (reference sequence). The CDR3 runs to 11 residues. V gave up 6 bases and J gave up 1 base, with 3 bases separating them. The CDR3 DNA sequence: TGCAGTGCCAAGAACACCGGGGAGCTGTTTTTT. Translating gives CSAKNTGELFF.

The chain employs TRBV4-3 and TRBJ1-1; no clear D. The V gene lost 4 bases and the J gene lost 4 bases, with 10 bases spanning the gap. CDR1 LGHNA and CDR2 YSLEER come from the germline V gene. The CDR3 totals 13 residues. The CDR3 protein is CASSPRMGTEAFF. CDR3 sequence (DNA): TGCGCCAGCAGCCCCAGGATGGGCACTGAAGCTTTCTTT.

The chain links TRBV6-5 to TRBJ2-7; 7 bases line up with TRBD1. The CDR3 extends over 15 amino acids. After removal of 6 bases from V and 2 bases from J, the junction contained 10 bases not matched to a gene. CDR1 is MNHEY, CDR2 SVGAGI, per germline. The CDR3 is CASSRQGEGPYEQYF. The CDR3 DNA reads as TGTGCCAGCAGCAGACAGGGAGAGGGCCCCTACGAGCAGTACTTC.

This clone was seen a single time. V usage is TRBV6-4 and J usage is TRBJ2-1; 9 nucleotides align to TRBD2. The trim removed 5 bases at V and 12 bases at J, leaving 8 bases unmatched. From germline, CDR1 is MRHNA and CDR2 SNTAGT. This CDR3 is 13 amino acids long. CDR3 in amino acids: CASSPESGRRQFF. DNA of the CDR3: TGTGCCAGCAGTCCGGAAAGCGGGAGGAGGCAGTTCTTC.

J is TRBJ2-3 and V is TRBV19; the D gene is possibly TRBD1 (5 bases). Germline V gene lookup returns CDR1 LNHDA and CDR2 SQIVND (reference sequence). This CDR3 is 17 amino acids long. The V end lost 2 bases, the J end lost 0 bases, and 15 bases lay between the germline ends. The CDR3 coding sequence is TGTGCCAGTAGTATACGTCCGCGCAGGGCTAGCACAGATACGCAGTATTTT. It yields the protein CASSIRPRRASTDTQYF.

This chain uses TRBV9 with TRBJ2-3; no definite D call. Germline V CDR1 and CDR2: SGDLS, YYNGEE. CDR3 length: 16 amino acids. The ends were cut back, 4 bases at V and 1 base at J, with 16 bases in the middle. The CDR3 reads CASSSARTERTDTQYF. The CDR3 coding sequence is TGTGCCAGCAGCTCCGCCCGGACGGAGCGCACAGATACGCAGTATTTT.

The genes are TRBV7-3 and TRBJ1-5, with D unresolved. Germline V lookup: CDR1 SGHTA, CDR2 FQGTGA. The CDR3 spans 13 residues. V lost 1 base and J 5 bases, leaving 6 bases between the germline ends. CDR3 amino acids: CASSLNRDQPQHF. In nucleotides, the CDR3 is TGTGCCAGCAGCTTAAATAGGGATCAGCCCCAGCATTTT.

The chain combines TRBV7-2 with TRBJ1-1, with D possibly TRBD1 on 5 matching bases. This CDR3 is built from 14 residues. CDR1 and CDR2 (germline): SGHTA, FQGNSA. The V end lost 3 bases, the J end lost 7 bases, and 15 bases lay between the germline ends. For the CDR3, the DNA is TGTGCCAGCAGCTTGGGTCGTGGGGGTGGTGAAGCTTTCTTT. Translating it yields CASSLGRGGGEAFF.

This chain uses TRBV5-6 with TRBJ2-7; possibly TRBD2 for D (6 bases). CDR1 and CDR2 from the germline V gene are SGHDT and YYEEEE. The CDR3 has 14 amino acids. Trimming shortened V by 0 bases and J by 2 bases, and 9 bases separated the two germline ends. The chain's CDR3 is CASSLGGGTYEQYF. For the CDR3, the DNA is TGTGCCAGCAGCTTGGGGGGAGGTACCTACGAGCAGTACTTC.

The chain recombines TRBV7-3 with TRBJ2-2, with D possibly being TRBD2 (6 bases). Per germline, CDR1 SGHTA and CDR2 FQGTGA. The CDR3 has 17 amino acids. The ends were cut back, 6 bases at V and 1 base at J, with 18 bases in the middle. The CDR3 reads CASSSPLGGENTGELFF. DNA of the CDR3: TGTGCCAGCAGTTCCCCCCTGGGGGGAGAGAACACCGGGGAGCTGTTTTTT.

The chain joins TRBV7-2 to TRBJ1-1; maybe TRBD1 (6 bases). The CDR3 loop spans 13 amino acids. Trimming cost V 1 base and J 6 bases, with 9 bases left between them. Germline-derived CDR1 and CDR2 are SGHTA and FQGNSA. CDR3 bases: TGTGCCAGCAGCTTAGAACGGACAGCTGAAGCTTTCTTT. Translation: CASSLERTAEAFF. Complete variable domain (other parts from reference TRBV7-2 and TRBJ1-1): GAGVSQSPSNKVTEKGKDVELRCDPISGHTALYWYRQSLGQGLEFLIYFQGNSAPDKSGLPSDRFSAERTGGSVSTLTIQRTQQEDSAVYLCASSLERTAEAFFGQGTRLTVV.

V and J are TRBV27 and TRBJ2-7; no definite D call. Trimming cost V 2 bases and J 2 bases, with 7 bases left between them. The CDR3 loop spans 13 amino acids. Per the germline V gene, CDR1 is MNHEY and CDR2 is SMNVEV (reference sequence). The CDR3 region is CASSLNGPYEQYF. CDR3 coding DNA: TGTGCCAGCAGTTTAAACGGACCCTACGAGCAGTACTTC.

The V call is TRBV19, the J call TRBJ1-5, with a tentative D call TRBD1 (5 bases). CDR3 size: 13 residues. Germline CDR1 is LNHDA and CDR2 is SQIVND (reference sequence). Trimming pared 4 bases from V and 10 bases from J, leaving 14 bases between. CDR3 sequence: CASSRGRGEPQHF. CDR3 in DNA: TGTGCCAGTAGTAGGGGACGCGGAGAACCCCAGCATTTT.

This rearrangement joins TRBV11-1 to TRBJ2-1; the match to TRBD2 covers 10 bases. V was clipped by 3 bases and J by 5 bases; unmatched bases: 16. Germline loops: CDR1 SGHAT, CDR2 FQDESV (reference sequence). The CDR3 length is 19 residues. The CDR3 is CASSFEGVRWTSGNNEQFF. CDR3 DNA sequence: TGTGCCAGCAGCTTCGAGGGGGTTCGATGGACTAGCGGAAACAATGAGCAGTTCTTC.

The rearrangement links TRBV7-9 to TRBJ2-6; D may be TRBD1 or TRBD2 (5 bases each). The CDR3 loop spans 16 amino acids. CDR1 and CDR2 (germline): SEHNR, FQNEAQ (reference sequence). The ends were cut back, 0 bases at V and 3 bases at J, with 9 bases in the middle. The CDR3 region has the DNA TGTGCCAGCAGCTTAGCATCGGGGCTTGGGGCCAACGTCCTGACTTTC. Translating it yields CASSLASGLGANVLTF.

The V call is TRBV7-3, the J call TRBJ2-5, with 7 bases that match TRBD2. Germline V gene sequence: CDR1 SGHTA, CDR2 FQGTGA. V shed 4 bases, J shed 4 bases, and the junction held 9 bases outside the gene matches. This CDR3 has 15 amino acids. The CDR3: CASSSTPGEGETQYF. DNA for the CDR3: TGTGCCAGCAGCTCCACACCGGGGGAGGGAGAGACCCAGTACTTC.

The J gene is TRBJ1-1, the V gene TRBV7-9; D gene uncertain. Deletions cut 9 bases from V and 5 bases from J, with 16 bases between. This CDR3 comprises 13 residues. Germline values: CDR1 SEHNR, CDR2 FQNEAQ (reference sequence). The CDR3 DNA follows: TGTGCCAGTGCGCTGGAAGTTGGGACTGAAGCTTTCTTT. Translated, it gives CASALEVGTEAFF.

The chain is built from TRBV5-1 and TRBJ2-5; D gene ambiguous. Trimming left V 4 bases short and J 1 base short, with 8 bases between. The CDR3 runs 13 residues. The germline V gene has CDR1 SGHRS and CDR2 YFSETQ. The CDR3 nucleotides are TGCGCCAGCAGCCCACGTATCCAAGAGACCCAGTACTTC. It yields the protein CASSPRIQETQYF.